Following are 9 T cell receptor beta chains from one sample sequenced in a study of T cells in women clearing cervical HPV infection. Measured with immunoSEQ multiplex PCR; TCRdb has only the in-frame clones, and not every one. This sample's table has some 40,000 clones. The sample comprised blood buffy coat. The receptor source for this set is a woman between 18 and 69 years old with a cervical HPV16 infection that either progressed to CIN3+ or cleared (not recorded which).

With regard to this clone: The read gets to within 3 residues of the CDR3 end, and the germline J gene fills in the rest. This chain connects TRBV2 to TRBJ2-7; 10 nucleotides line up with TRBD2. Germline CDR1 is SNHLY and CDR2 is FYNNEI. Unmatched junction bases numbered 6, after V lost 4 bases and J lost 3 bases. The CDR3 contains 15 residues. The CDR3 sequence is CASSGLSSGSYEQYF. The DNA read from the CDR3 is TGTGCCAGCAGTGGACTGTCTAGCGGGAGCTACGAG.

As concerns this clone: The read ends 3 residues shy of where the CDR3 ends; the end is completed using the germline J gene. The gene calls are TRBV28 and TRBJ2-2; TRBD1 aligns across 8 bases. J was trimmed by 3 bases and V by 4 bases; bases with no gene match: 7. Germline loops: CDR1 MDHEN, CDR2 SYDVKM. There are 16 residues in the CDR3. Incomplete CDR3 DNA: TGTGCCAGCAGTTCCCCGGGCAGGGGGCACACCGGGGAG. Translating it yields CASSSPGRGHTGE. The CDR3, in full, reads CASSSPGRGHTGELFF.

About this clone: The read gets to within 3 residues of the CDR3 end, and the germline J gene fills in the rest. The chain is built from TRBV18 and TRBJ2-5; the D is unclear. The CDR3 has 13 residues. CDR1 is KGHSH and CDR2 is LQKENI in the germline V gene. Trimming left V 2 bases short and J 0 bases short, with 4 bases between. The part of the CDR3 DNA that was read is TGTGCCAGCTCACCAGCGTACCAAGAGACC. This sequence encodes CASSPAYQET. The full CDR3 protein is CASSPAYQETQYF.

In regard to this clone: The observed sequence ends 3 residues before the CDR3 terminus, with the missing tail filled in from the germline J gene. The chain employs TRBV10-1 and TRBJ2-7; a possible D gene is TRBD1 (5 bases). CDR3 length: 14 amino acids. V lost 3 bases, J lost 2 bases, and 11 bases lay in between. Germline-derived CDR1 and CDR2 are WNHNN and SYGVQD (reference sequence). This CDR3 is CASSEWGRPYEQYF. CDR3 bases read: TGCGCCAGCAGTGAATGGGGCAGACCCTACGAG.

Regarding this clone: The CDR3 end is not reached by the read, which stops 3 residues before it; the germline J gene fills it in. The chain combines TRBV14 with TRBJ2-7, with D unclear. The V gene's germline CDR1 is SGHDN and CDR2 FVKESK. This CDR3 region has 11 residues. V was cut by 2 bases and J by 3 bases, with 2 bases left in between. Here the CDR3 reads CASSQYYEQYF. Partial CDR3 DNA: TGTGCCAGCAGCCAATACTACGAG.

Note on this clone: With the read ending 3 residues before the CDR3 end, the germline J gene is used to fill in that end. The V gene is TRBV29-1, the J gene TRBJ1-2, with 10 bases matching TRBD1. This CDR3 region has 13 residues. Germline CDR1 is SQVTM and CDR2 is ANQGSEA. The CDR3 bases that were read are TGCAGCGTCCCCCGGGACAGGGGTTCCGGC. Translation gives CSVPRDRGSG. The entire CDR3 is CSVPRDRGSGYTF.

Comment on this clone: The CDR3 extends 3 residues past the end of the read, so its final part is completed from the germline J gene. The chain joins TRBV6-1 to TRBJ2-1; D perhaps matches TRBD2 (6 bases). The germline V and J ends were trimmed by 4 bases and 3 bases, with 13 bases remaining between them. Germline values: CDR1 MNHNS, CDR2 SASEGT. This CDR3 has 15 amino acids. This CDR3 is CASSARDSVYNEQFF. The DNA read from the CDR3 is TGTGCCAGCAGTGCCCGGGACTCGGTCTACAATGAG.

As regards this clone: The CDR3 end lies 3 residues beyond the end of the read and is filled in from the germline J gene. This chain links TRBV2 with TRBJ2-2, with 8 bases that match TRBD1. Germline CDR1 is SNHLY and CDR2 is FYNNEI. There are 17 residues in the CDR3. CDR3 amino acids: CASSWGQAKVTREKLFF. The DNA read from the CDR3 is TGTGCCAGCAGTTGGGGACAGGCCAAGGTGACGCGTGAAAAG.

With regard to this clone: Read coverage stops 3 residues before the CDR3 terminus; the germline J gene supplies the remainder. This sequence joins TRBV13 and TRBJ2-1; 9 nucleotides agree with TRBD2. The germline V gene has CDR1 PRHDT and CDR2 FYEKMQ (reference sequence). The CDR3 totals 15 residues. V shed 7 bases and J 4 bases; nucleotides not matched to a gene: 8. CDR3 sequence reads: CASTDVGLAYNEQFF. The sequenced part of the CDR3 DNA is TGTGCCAGCACCGACGTGGGACTAGCATACAATGAG.